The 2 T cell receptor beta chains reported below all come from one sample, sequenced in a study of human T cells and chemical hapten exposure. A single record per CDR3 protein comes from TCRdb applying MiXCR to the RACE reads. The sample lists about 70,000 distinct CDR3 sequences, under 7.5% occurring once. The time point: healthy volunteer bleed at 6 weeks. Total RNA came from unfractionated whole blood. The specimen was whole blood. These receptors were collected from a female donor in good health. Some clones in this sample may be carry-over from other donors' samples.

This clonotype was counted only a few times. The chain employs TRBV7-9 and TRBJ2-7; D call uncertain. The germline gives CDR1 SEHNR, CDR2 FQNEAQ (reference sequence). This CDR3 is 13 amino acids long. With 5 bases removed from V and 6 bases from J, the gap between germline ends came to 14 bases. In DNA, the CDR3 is TGTGCCAGCAGCGAGGCCCTAGTGCTCGAGCAGTACTTC. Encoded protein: CASSEALVLEQYF.

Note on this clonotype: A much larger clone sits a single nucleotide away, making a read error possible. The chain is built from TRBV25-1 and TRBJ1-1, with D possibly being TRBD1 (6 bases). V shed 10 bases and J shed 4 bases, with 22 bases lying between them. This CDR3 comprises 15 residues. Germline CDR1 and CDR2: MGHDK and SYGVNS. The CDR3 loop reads CATSGVPGASTEAFF. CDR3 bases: TGTGCCACCAGCGGGGTCCCAGGGGCGAGCACTGAAGCTTTCTTT.